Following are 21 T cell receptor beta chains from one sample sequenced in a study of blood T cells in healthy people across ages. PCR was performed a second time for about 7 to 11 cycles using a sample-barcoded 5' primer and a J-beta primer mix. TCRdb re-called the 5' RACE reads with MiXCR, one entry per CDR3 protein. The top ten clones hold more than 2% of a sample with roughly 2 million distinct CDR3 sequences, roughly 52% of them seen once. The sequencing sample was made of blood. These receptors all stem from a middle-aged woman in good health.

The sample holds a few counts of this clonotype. The CDR3 coding sequence is TGTGCCAGCAGCGCCCGACAGTTACACCAAGAGACCCAGTACTTC. Protein sequence: CASSARQLHQETQYF. This sequence joins TRBV9 and TRBJ2-5, with a weak D call TRBD1 (5 bases). The length of the CDR3 is 15 residues. Germline V gives CDR1 SGDLS, CDR2 YYNGEE. The V end lost 3 bases, the J end lost 0 bases, and 12 bases lay between the germline ends.

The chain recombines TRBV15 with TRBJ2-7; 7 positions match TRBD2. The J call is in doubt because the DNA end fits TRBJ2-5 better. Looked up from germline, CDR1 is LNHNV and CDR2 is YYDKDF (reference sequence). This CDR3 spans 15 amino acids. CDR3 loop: CATSSRSGSRETQYF. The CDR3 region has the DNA TGTGCCACCAGCAGCCGTAGCGGGTCAAGGGAGACCCAGTACTTC.

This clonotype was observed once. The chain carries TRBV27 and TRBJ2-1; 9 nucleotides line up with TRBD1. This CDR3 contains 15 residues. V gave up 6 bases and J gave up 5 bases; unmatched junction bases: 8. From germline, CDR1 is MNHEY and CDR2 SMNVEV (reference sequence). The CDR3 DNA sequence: TGTGCCAGCAGCCTTGGGACAGGGCATGACAATGAGCAGTTCTTC. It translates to CASSLGTGHDNEQFF.

The CDR3 spells CASSYSGKGTGELFF. CDR3 coding DNA: TGTGCCAGCAGTTACTCAGGGAAGGGTACCGGGGAGCTGTTTTTT. The J gene is TRBJ2-2, the V gene TRBV6-6; D uncertain. Trimming took off 0 bases at V and 5 bases at J, with 10 bases between the two ends. The CDR3 covers 15 residues. In germline, CDR1 is MNHNY, CDR2 SVGAGI (reference sequence).

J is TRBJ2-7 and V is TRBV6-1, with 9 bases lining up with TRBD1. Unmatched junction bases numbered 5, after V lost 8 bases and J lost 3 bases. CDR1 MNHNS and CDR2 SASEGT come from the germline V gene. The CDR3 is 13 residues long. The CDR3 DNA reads TGTGCCAGCGAAGGACAGGGGAACTACGAGCAGTACTTC. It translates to CASEGQGNYEQYF.

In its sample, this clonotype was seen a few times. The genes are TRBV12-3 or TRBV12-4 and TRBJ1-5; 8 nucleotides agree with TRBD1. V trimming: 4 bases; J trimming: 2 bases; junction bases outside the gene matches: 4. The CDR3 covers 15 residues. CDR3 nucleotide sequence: TGTGCCAGCAGTTATCCGGGACAGGGCAATCAGCCCCAGCATTTT. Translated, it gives CASSYPGQGNQPQHF.

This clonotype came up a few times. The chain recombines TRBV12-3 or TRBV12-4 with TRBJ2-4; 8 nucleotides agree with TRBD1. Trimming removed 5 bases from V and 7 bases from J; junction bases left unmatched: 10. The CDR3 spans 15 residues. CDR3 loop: CASSPAGTGVNIQYF. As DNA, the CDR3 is TGTGCCAGCAGTCCCGCCGGGACAGGTGTGAACATTCAGTACTTC.

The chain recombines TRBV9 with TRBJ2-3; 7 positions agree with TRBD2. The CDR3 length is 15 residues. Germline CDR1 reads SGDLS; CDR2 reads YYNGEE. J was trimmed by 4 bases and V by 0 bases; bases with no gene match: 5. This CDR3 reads CASSVEAGSSDTQYF. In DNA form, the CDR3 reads TGTGCCAGCAGCGTAGAAGCGGGGAGTTCAGATACGCAGTATTTT.

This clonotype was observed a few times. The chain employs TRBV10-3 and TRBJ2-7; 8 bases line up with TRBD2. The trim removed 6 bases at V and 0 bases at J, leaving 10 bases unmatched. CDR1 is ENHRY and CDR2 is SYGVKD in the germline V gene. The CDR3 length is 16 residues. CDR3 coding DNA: TGTGCCATCAGATCCCCTGGCGGGGGGAGCTCCTACGAGCAGTACTTC. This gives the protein CAIRSPGGGSSYEQYF.

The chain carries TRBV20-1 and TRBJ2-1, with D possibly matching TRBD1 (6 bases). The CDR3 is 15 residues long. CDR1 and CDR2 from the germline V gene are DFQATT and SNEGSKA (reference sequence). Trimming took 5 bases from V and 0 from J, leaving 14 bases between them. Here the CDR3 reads CSADRDTSSYNEQFF. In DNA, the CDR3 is TGCAGTGCTGACCGGGACACCAGCTCCTACAATGAGCAGTTCTTC.

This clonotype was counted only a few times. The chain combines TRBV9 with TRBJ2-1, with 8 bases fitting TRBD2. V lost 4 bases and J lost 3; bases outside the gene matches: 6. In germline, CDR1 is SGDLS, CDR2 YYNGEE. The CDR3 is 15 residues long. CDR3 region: CASSMLAGSYNEQFF. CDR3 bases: TGTGCCAGCAGCATGTTAGCGGGGAGCTACAATGAGCAGTTCTTC.

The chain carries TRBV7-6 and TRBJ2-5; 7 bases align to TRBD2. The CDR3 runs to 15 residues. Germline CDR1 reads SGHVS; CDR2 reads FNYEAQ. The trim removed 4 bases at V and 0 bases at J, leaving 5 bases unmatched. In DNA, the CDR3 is TGTGCCAGCAGCTCACAGCTAGCGGACCAAGAGACCCAGTACTTC. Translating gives CASSSQLADQETQYF.

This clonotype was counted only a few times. The CDR3: CASSLGLMAAKQYF. The DNA for the CDR3 is TGTGCCAGCAGCTTAGGTCTCATGGCGGCGAAACAGTACTTC. This chain links TRBV7-2 with TRBJ2-5; D unresolved. This CDR3 has 14 amino acids. Germline V lookup: CDR1 SGHTA, CDR2 FQGNSA. The V and J ends lost 1 base and 11 bases respectively, with 17 bases between them. Drawing the rest from reference TRBV7-2 and TRBJ2-5, the complete variable domain is GAGVSQSPSNKVTEKGKDVELRCDPISGHTALYWYRQSLGQGLEFLIYFQGNSAPDKSGLPSDRFSAERTGGSVSTLTIQRTQQEDSAVYLCASSLGLMAAKQYFGPGTRLLVL.

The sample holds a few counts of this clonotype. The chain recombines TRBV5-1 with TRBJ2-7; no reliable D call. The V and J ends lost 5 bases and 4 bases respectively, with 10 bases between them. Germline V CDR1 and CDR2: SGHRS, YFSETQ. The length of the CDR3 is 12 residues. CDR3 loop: CASRGVEYEQYF. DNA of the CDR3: TGCGCCAGCAGAGGAGTTGAGTACGAGCAGTACTTC.

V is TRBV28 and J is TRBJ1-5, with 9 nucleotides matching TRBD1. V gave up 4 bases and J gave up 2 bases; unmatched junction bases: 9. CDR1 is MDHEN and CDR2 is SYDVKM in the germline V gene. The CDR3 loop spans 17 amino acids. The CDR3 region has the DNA TGTGCCAGCAGTTCGCATCCCTGGACAGGGGGCAATCAGCCCCAGCATTTT. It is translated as CASSSHPWTGGNQPQHF.

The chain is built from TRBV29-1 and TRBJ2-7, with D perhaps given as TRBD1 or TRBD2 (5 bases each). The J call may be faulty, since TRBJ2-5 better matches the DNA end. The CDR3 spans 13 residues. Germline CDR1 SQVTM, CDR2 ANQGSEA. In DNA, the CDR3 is TGCAGCGTTGCGGGACGACTCTTAGAGACCCAGTACTTC. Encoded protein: CSVAGRLLETQYF.

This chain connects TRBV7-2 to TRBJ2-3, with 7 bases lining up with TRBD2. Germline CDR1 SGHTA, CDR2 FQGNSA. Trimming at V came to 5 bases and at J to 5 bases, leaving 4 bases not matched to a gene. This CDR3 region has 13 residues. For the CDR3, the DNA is TGTGCCAGCAGCGCTGCGGGGGAAGATACGCAGTATTTT. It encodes CASSAAGEDTQYF.

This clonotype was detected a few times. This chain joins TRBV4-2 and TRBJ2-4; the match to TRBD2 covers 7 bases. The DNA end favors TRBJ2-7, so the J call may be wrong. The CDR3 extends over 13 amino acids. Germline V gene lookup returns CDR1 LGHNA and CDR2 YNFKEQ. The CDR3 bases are TGTGCCAGCAGCCGGGTGTCGGGAGGCGAGCAGTACTTC. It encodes CASSRVSGGEQYF.

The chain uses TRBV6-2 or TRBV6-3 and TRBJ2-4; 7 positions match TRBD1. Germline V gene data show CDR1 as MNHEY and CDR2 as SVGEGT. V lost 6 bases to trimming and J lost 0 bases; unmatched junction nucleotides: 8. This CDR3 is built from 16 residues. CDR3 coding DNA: TGTGCCAGCAGACCGCGGACAGGAATAGCCAAAAACATTCAGTACTTC. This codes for CASRPRTGIAKNIQYF.

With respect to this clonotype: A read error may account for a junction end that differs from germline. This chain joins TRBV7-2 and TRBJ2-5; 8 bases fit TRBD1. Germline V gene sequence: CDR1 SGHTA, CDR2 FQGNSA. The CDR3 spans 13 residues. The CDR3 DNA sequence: TGTGCCCGCAGCTCAGACAGGGGAGAGACCCAGTACTTC. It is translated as CARSSDRGETQYF.

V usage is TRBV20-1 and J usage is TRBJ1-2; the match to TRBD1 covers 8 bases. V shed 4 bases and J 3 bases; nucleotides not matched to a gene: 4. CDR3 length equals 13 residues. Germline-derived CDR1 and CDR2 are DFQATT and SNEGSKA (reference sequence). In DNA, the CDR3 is TGCAGTGCTAAGCCAGGGGGCGACTATGGCTACACCTTC. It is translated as CSAKPGGDYGYTF.